This entry concerns a single T cell receptor (beta chain). The sample belongs to a study of shared clonotypes between healthy human individuals. The length of the CDR3 is 14 residues. The V end was cut by 5 bases, the J end by 4 bases, with 14 bases between. Per the germline V gene, CDR1 is SGHRS and CDR2 is YFSETQ. Each subset's genomic DNA was shared equally among a number of immunoSEQ plates. Measured with immunoSEQ multiplex PCR; TCRdb has only the in-frame clones, and not every one. The profile shows millions of clones, approximately 95% of them singletons. Sequenced input: naive CD4+ T cells from PBMCs. The subset here: CD45RA+ positively selected. The TCR originated in a man between 18 and 29 years old in good health. Some clones in this sample may be carry-over from other donors' samples. This sequence joins TRBV5-1 and TRBJ2-3, with D maybe TRBD2 (6 bases). The DNA of the CDR3 is TGCGCCAGCAGTGGGGGAGGTATTCCAGATACGCAGTATTTT. Amino acid sequence: CASSGGGIPDTQYF.